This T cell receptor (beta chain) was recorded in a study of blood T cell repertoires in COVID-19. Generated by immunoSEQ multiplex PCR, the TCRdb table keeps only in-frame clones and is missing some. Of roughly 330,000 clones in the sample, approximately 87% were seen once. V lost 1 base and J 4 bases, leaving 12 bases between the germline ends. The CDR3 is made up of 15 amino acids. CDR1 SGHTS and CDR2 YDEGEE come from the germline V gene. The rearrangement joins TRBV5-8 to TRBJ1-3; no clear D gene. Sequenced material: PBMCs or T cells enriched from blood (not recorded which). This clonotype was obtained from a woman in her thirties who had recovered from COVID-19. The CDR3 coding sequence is TGTGCCAGCAGCTTGTCAGGATCGCCCGGAAACACCATATATTTT. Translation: CASSLSGSPGNTIYF. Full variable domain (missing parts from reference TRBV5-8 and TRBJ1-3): EAGVTQSPTHLIKTRGQQATLRCSPISGHTSVYWYQQALGLGLQFLLWYDEGEERNRGNFPPRFSGRQFPNYSSELNVNALELEDSALYLCASSLSGSPGNTIYFGEGSWLTVV.